This record concerns one TCR beta chain sequence. Original data processing: Counts of nucleated cells, estimated from reference gene primer amplification, were obtained. Clones were sequenced by immunoSEQ multiplex PCR, and TCRdb holds only the in-frame ones, with some missing. The DNA was the basis for D and trimming; V, J and clone size are from that table. The sample yields about 410,000 clones, around 90% seen once. These data are taken from a study of blood T cell repertoires in COVID-19. Study background: The study drew acute and convalescent COVID-19 samples from the United States, Italy and Spain. Sample material is recorded as cDNA or gDNA derived from T cells, B-cell-depleted T cells, or PBMCs.

Study members were between about 18 and 100 years old and lived in 20 to 30 US regions. V was cut by 3 bases and J by 1 base, with 12 bases left in between. The CDR3 totals 15 residues. Germline V gives CDR1 SEHNR, CDR2 FQNEAQ (reference sequence). The origin of this receptor is a man aged 18 to 35 who had recovered from COVID-19. This sequence joins TRBV7-9 and TRBJ1-1; D is unresolved. Sequencing was done on a sample of PBMCs or T cells enriched from blood (not recorded which). The CDR3 loop is CASSLNPRSNTEAFF. The CDR3 DNA is TGTGCCAGCAGCTTGAACCCCAGGTCGAACACTGAAGCTTTCTTT.